These 13 T cell receptor beta chains originate from one sample sequenced in a study of blood T cell repertoires in COVID-19. Repertoires were generated with immunoSEQ multiplex PCR, while TCRdb's copy carries only in-frame clones and drops some. The table lists approximately 200,000 clones, about four fifths of them singletons. Sequences were obtained from PBMCs or T cells enriched from blood (not recorded which). The receptors were gathered from a man aged 35 to 55 who had recovered from COVID-19.

As for this clone: At the DNA level, this CDR3 is encoded by other sequences in the same sample as well. This chain uses TRBV12-5 with TRBJ2-3; D possibly corresponds to TRBD2 (5 bases). The CDR3 loop spans 13 amino acids. Germline V gene sequence: CDR1 LGHNT, CDR2 FRNRAP. The germline V and J ends were trimmed by 2 bases and 5 bases, with 8 bases remaining between them. This CDR3 is CASGLSGGDTQYF. The DNA for the CDR3 is TGTGCTAGTGGTTTGAGCGGCGGAGATACGCAGTATTTT.

This clone was seen once. This chain joins TRBV9 and TRBJ1-1; 7 positions match TRBD1. CDR3 size: 13 residues. The ends lost 3 bases at V and 6 bases at J; junction bases unmatched: 5. Germline V gene sequence: CDR1 SGDLS, CDR2 YYNGEE. The CDR3 reads CASSEPDRSEAFF. Written as DNA, the CDR3 is TGTGCCAGCAGCGAACCGGACAGGTCTGAAGCTTTCTTT.

V is TRBV28 and J is TRBJ2-7, with 7 bases aligning to TRBD2. Germline values: CDR1 MDHEN, CDR2 SYDVKM. V trimming: 7 bases; J trimming: 0 bases; junction bases outside the gene matches: 12. The CDR3 runs 16 residues. CDR3 loop: CASTSPAGAGSYEQYF. For the CDR3, the DNA is TGTGCCAGCACCTCCCCCGCGGGAGCGGGCTCCTACGAGCAGTACTTC.

This chain joins TRBV30 and TRBJ1-2, with 12 bases matching TRBD1. J was trimmed by 10 bases and V by 4 bases; bases with no gene match: 10. In germline, CDR1 is GTSNPN, CDR2 SVGIG (reference sequence). The CDR3 has 14 amino acids. The CDR3 DNA follows: TGTGCCTGGATGGGTGACGGGACAGGGGGCGCCTACACCTTC. This gives the protein CAWMGDGTGGAYTF. The variable domain in full, with the rest retrieved from reference TRBV30 and TRBJ1-2, is SQTIHQWPATLVQPVGSPLSLECTVEGTSNPNLYWYRQAAGRGLQLLFYSVGIGQISSEVPQNLSASRPQDRQFILSSKKLLLSDSGFYLCAWMGDGTGGAYTFGSGTRLTVV.

The chain joins TRBV6-5 to TRBJ1-1; a possible D gene is TRBD1 (5 bases). The germline V gene has CDR1 MNHEY and CDR2 SVGAGI. The V end was cut by 0 bases, the J end by 4 bases, with 6 bases between. The CDR3 spans 13 residues. CDR3 sequence: CASSYSGGTEAFF. CDR3 nucleotides: TGTGCCAGCAGTTACTCGGGGGGCACTGAAGCTTTCTTT.

The sample holds one count of this clone. The V call is TRBV5-6, the J call TRBJ1-2; D might be TRBD1 (5 bases). This CDR3 comprises 14 residues. The V gene's germline CDR1 is SGHDT and CDR2 YYEEEE. Trimming shortened V by 0 bases and J by 3 bases, and 9 bases separated the two germline ends. CDR3 amino acids: CASSLVQGYYGYTF. Written as DNA, the CDR3 is TGTGCCAGCAGCTTGGTGCAGGGCTACTATGGCTACACCTTC.

The chain carries TRBV6-4 and TRBJ2-7; D might be TRBD2 (6 bases). The CDR3 is 14 residues long. CDR1 is MRHNA, CDR2 SNTAGT, per germline. Trimming cost V 6 bases and J 1 base, with 13 bases left between them. CDR3 in amino acids: CASRWRAKSYEQYV. The CDR3 nucleotides read TGTGCCAGCAGATGGAGGGCGAAGTCCTACGAGCAGTACGTC.

CDR3 loop: CASSASKGLLANTEAFF. In DNA, the CDR3 is TGTGCCAGCAGCGCGTCAAAGGGACTCTTGGCGAACACTGAAGCTTTCTTT. This chain uses TRBV9 with TRBJ1-1, with a possible D match to TRBD1 (5 bases). The germline V gene has CDR1 SGDLS and CDR2 YYNGEE. The V end was cut by 3 bases, the J end by 1 base, with 19 bases between. CDR3 length: 17 residues.

The rearrangement uses TRBV18 and TRBJ1-4; D might be TRBD1 (6 bases). The CDR3 length is 15 residues. The germline V and J ends were trimmed by 4 bases and 5 bases, with 14 bases remaining between them. Per the germline V gene, CDR1 is KGHSH and CDR2 is LQKENI. CDR3 nucleotides: TGTGCCAGCTCACGAGCTACAGGGCCGAATGAAAAACTGTTTTTT. Its protein is CASSRATGPNEKLFF.

The chain uses TRBV15 and TRBJ2-2; no reliable D call. The CDR3 totals 12 residues. V lost 5 bases, J lost 6 bases, and 7 bases lay in between. Germline loops: CDR1 LNHNV, CDR2 YYDKDF (reference sequence). The CDR3 DNA sequence: TGTGCCACCAGCTCTCTGTCCGGGGAGCTGTTTTTT. Translated, it gives CATSSLSGELFF. The variable domain in full, with the rest retrieved from reference TRBV15 and TRBJ2-2, is DAMVIQNPRYQVTQFGKPVTLSCSQTLNHNVMYWYQQKSSQAPKLLFHYYDKDFNNEADTPDNFQSRRPNTSFCFLDIRSPGLGDTAMYLCATSSLSGELFFGEGSRLTVL.

The chain employs TRBV14 and TRBJ2-7, with 7 positions matching TRBD1. V lost 5 bases, J lost 0 bases, and 7 bases stayed unmatched. The CDR3 has 15 residues. Germline V gives CDR1 SGHDN, CDR2 FVKESK. The CDR3 here is CASSLGTAPSYEQYF. For the CDR3, the DNA is TGTGCCAGCAGCTTAGGGACAGCCCCCTCCTACGAGCAGTACTTC.

This clone was recorded a few times. The genes are TRBV24-1 and TRBJ2-3; possible D gene TRBD2, 5 bases. The CDR3 totals 12 residues. The V and J ends lost 9 bases and 6 bases respectively, with 12 bases between them. Germline values: CDR1 KGHDR, CDR2 SFDVKD. Here the CDR3 DNA reads TGTGCCACCGCGGGTGACTCGGATACGCAGTATTTT. It yields the protein CATAGDSDTQYF.

Concerning this clone itself: Other DNA sequences from this sample encode an identical CDR3 as well. V and J are TRBV3-1 (or the pseudogene TRBV3-2) and TRBJ2-5, with D uncertain. V was cut by 2 bases and J by 0 bases, with 7 bases left in between. The CDR3 consists of 14 residues. Per germline, CDR1 LGHDT and CDR2 YNNKEL (reference sequence). The CDR3 DNA follows: TGTGCCAGCAGCCAATTACGAGACCAAGAGACCCAGTACTTC. This encodes CASSQLRDQETQYF.